Sequencing of this T cell receptor (beta chain) was carried out in a study of T-cell reconstitution after alpha-beta-depleted transplantation in children. Overall study findings and caveats: Newly produced T cells mostly provided counts and TCRbeta diversity after one year, as hyperexpanded clones declined. Some patients' high day-60 TCRbeta diversity was attributed to recipient cells surviving conditioning. Several hundred expanded graft clones reportedly gave rise to the alpha-beta T cells present about two months after transplant.

Construction of the TCRbeta library involved unique molecular identifiers. Each CDR3 protein is one row after TCRdb ran MiXCR on the PCR reads. Of approximately 800,000 distinct CDR3 sequences in the sample, 16% were seen once. As concerns this clonotype: Its antigen is as yet unknown.

Germline V gives CDR1 SGHRS, CDR2 YFSETQ. V dropped 2 bases and J dropped 2; count of bases not matched to a gene: 5. This CDR3 comprises 15 residues. This rearrangement joins TRBV5-1 to TRBJ2-5; TRBD2 aligns across 8 bases. The receptor was derived from a male patient younger than 18 who had a stem cell transplant for acute lymphoblastic leukemia, so the T cells may come from the graft donor. The sequencing here drew on PBMCs, mostly from graft donor cells, taken 360 days after TCRalphabeta/CD19-depleted stem cell transplant. The chain's CDR3 is CASSFSGSFQETQYF. The CDR3 DNA reads TGCGCCAGCAGCTTCAGCGGGAGTTTTCAAGAGACCCAGTACTTC.